The TCR beta chain described here comes from a study of tumor and adjacent non-tumor tissue in lung cancer. Study results and limitations: Higher tumor TCR diversity was associated with shorter survival. Tumor tissue had significantly higher TCR diversity than normal lung.

Worth noting for this clonotype: The antigen is unknown. A much larger clone lies one base from this, so it may be a read error.

TCRbeta libraries were built with three rounds of nested PCR, modified from ARM-PCR. One entry per CDR3 protein, called by TCRdb with MiXCR from the multiplex PCR reads. This table holds some 80,000 distinct CDR3 sequences, approximately 80% found once. The template was RNA from unsorted bulk tissue. The normal lung tissue was taken more than 3 cm from the tumor edge. The source material was distant non-tumor lung tissue. This receptor was taken from a man aged 55 to 70 with non-small cell lung cancer.

The DNA for the CDR3 is TGTGCCATCAGCTTAGAGGCAAACGGCGAGCAGTACTTC. This encodes CAISLEANGEQYF. V gene TRBV11-2 combines with J gene TRBJ2-7, with unresolved D. The CDR3 has 13 residues. Per germline, CDR1 SGHAT and CDR2 FQNNGV. The variable domain in full, with the rest retrieved from reference TRBV11-2 and TRBJ2-7, is EAGVAQSPRYKIIEKRQSVAFWCNPISGHATLYWYQQILGQGPKLLIQFQNNGVVDDSQLPKDRFSAERLKGVDSTLKIQPAKLEDSAVYLCAISLEANGEQYFGPGTRLTVT.